This paragraph covers one TCR beta chain sequence. This clone was seen more than once but under ten times. Its antigen specificity is not known. No base qualities exist here, and no much larger clone lies one base off it. The sample is drawn from a study of blood T cell repertoires in COVID-19 (dated by TCRdb to 2018 to 2020). Background on the whole study: The collaborator samples originated in the United States, Italy and Spain and spanned the acute and convalescent phases of COVID-19. Samples were obtained from the ongoing ImmuneRACE study (first 160 participants) and from 1,000 to 1,500 subjects provided by 6 global collaborators. The prospective study material was composed of cDNA or gDNA derived from T cells, B-cell-depleted T cells, or PBMCs. The dataset comprised deeply sampled blood TCRbeta repertoires from subjects exposed to, actively infected with, or recovered from COVID-19. Nearly every sample came with metadata listing a de-identified subject ID, COVID-19 status, age in years and sex. Where available, HLA class I and class II types were obtained from metadata supplied by the sample provider rather than from assay-based typing. The repertoires were released in a freely available public database meant as a resource for research on the immune response to SARS-CoV-2.

Whole blood was collected in K2EDTA tubes by collaborating institutions according to the institutions' own protocols. Collaborator samples were shipped for TCRbeta analysis as frozen whole blood, isolated PBMCs, or DNA extracted from either sample type. CDR1 and CDR2 (LGHNA, YNFKEQ) derive from the germline V gene. V lost 6 bases and J lost 4 bases; the stretch between them is 18 bases long. The CDR3 runs 16 amino acids, cysteine and phenylalanine included. Solely the CDR3 DNA is kept, with 48 bases framed from the first base. Here is what the overall study found, with its caveats: The quantity of clinical and demographic metadata differed by source and by participant and was supplied without curation.

The immunoSEQ Assay, a bias-controlled multiplex PCR, was used to amplify TCRbeta CDR3 regions from genomic DNA. On the study's bioinformatics: The number of nucleated cells in each sample was estimated from the amplification of reference gene primers within the assay. To quantify the absolute abundance of each unique TCRbeta CDR3 rearrangement, sequence reads were collapsed and filtered. For each sample, productive Simpson clonality was calculated as the square root of Simpson's diversity index across productive rearrangements. Not all clones reach the TCRdb copy of this immuneACCESS table, which keeps in-frame sequences only. Checked studies attribute under half of the gap to unresolved V genes and leave the rest unexplained. D and trimming come from the DNA, and the V and J calls and clone size come from that table. The table for this sample lists about 88,000 clones; about 88% of them were counted only once. Jointly, the top ten make up roughly 3% of the sample.

The sample was peripheral blood. The rearranged chain carries TRBV4-2 and TRBJ2-2; the D gene is perhaps TRBD1, from 5 matching bases. The origin of this receptor is a woman of 80 years or more with acute or convalescent COVID-19. The bases are TGTGCCAGCAGTCTAGGAACAGGCCCCGGCACCGGGGAGCTGTTTTTT. This yields the protein CASSLGTGPGTGELFF.